This TCR beta chain came from a study of blood T cell repertoires in COVID-19. Study context: Sources were T cells, B-cell-depleted T cells, or PBMCs; the material itself was cDNA or gDNA.

V lost 7 bases and J lost 3, with 13 bases in between. The CDR3 runs 13 residues. Germline CDR1 and CDR2: SNHLY and FYNNEI. Original data processing: The authors estimated nucleated cell counts from reference gene primer amplification. Some clones are missing from TCRdb's copy, which holds only in-frame ones; the method was immunoSEQ multiplex PCR. V, J and clone size reflect that table, while D and trimming were determined from the DNA. The sample has about 410,000 clones; 89% are singletons. The TCR sequence derives from a woman between 25 and 40 years old who had recovered from COVID-19. The sequencing input was PBMCs or T cells enriched from blood (not recorded which). The rearrangement joins TRBV2 to TRBJ2-7, with D uncertain. The CDR3 nucleotides read TGTGCCAGCAAACGCAGATACTACTACGAGCAGTACTTC. As protein: CASKRRYYYEQYF. The full variable domain, completed using reference TRBV2 and TRBJ2-7, is EPEVTQTPSHQVTQMGQEVILRCVPISNHLYFYWYRQILGQKVEFLVSFYNNEISEKSEIFDDQFSVERPDGSNFTLKIRSTKLEDSAMYFCASKRRYYYEQYFGPGTRLTVT.